This T cell receptor beta chain was sequenced during a study of T cell responses to AZD1222 COVID-19 vaccine. Clones were sequenced by immunoSEQ multiplex PCR, and TCRdb holds only the in-frame ones, with some missing. The sample comprises about 130,000 clones, approximately 90% of which are singletons, and roughly 2% rests with the top ten. Study observations and caveats: Only six individuals given AZD1222 were seropositive at baseline. Without day 14 samples, only post-peak T cell repertoires were studied. Regions left unmutated in variants are reportedly the target of nearly half of spike-specific TCRs.

Details on this clone: The antigen is unknown.

After removal of 2 bases from V and 7 bases from J, the junction contained 4 bases not matched to a gene. This CDR3 spans 13 amino acids. The V gene's germline CDR1 is MNHEY and CDR2 SVGAGI. The material sequenced was peripheral blood, taken on day 0 of AZD1222 vaccination. The chain carries TRBV6-5 and TRBJ1-2; 7 bases line up with TRBD1. The source of this sequence is an adult in good health. The CDR3 region has the DNA TGTGCCAGCAGTTACACGGGACAGACTGGCTACACCTTC. It translates to CASSYTGQTGYTF.